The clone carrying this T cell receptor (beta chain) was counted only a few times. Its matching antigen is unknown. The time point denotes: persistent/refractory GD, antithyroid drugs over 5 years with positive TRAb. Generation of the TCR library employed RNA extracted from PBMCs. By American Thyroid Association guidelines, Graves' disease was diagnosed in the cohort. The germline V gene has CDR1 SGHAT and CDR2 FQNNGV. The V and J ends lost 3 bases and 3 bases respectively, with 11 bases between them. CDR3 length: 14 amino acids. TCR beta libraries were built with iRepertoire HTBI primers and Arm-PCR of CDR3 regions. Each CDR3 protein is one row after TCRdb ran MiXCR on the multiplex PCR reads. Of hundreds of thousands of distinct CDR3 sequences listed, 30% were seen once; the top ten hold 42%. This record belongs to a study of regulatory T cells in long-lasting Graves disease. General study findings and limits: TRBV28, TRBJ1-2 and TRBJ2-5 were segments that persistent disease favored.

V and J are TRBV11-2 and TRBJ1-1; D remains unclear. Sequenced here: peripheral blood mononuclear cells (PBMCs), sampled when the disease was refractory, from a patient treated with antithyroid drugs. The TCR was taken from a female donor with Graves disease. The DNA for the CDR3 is TGTGCCAGCAGCTTCGGGATCCGGGACACTGAAGCTTTCTTT. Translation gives CASSFGIRDTEAFF. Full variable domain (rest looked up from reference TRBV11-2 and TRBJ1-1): EAGVAQSPRYKIIEKRQSVAFWCNPISGHATLYWYQQILGQGPKLLIQFQNNGVVDDSQLPKDRFSAERLKGVDSTLKIQPAKLEDSAVYLCASSFGIRDTEAFFGQGTRLTVV.